This T cell receptor beta chain was identified during a study of T-cell reconstitution after alpha-beta-depleted transplantation in children. Study results and limitations: It was newly produced T cells that mostly accounted for T-cell counts and diversity one year after transplant.

Germline V gene lookup returns CDR1 DFQATT and CDR2 SNEGSKA (reference sequence). The CDR3 loop spans 16 amino acids. V was trimmed by 3 bases and J by 1 base, leaving 13 bases between them. For TCRbeta, the library was prepared with unique molecular identifiers. TCRdb processed the PCR reads anew with MiXCR; each CDR3 protein has one entry. The repertoire consists of about 260,000 distinct CDR3 sequences, with 11% occurring once and the leading ten covering roughly a quarter. At least ten counts were recorded for this clonotype. The antigen remains unidentified. Sample: peripheral blood, taken 180 days after TCRalphabeta/CD19-depleted stem cell transplant. This chain links TRBV20-1 with TRBJ2-6; tentatively, D is TRBD1 (6 bases). This TCR was recovered from a male patient between 2 and 15 years old who had a stem cell transplant for chronic granulomatous disease, so the T cells may come from the graft donor. DNA for the CDR3: TGCAGTGCTAGTCGGGGACACATATCTGGGGCCAACGTCCTGACTTTC. This sequence encodes CSASRGHISGANVLTF.